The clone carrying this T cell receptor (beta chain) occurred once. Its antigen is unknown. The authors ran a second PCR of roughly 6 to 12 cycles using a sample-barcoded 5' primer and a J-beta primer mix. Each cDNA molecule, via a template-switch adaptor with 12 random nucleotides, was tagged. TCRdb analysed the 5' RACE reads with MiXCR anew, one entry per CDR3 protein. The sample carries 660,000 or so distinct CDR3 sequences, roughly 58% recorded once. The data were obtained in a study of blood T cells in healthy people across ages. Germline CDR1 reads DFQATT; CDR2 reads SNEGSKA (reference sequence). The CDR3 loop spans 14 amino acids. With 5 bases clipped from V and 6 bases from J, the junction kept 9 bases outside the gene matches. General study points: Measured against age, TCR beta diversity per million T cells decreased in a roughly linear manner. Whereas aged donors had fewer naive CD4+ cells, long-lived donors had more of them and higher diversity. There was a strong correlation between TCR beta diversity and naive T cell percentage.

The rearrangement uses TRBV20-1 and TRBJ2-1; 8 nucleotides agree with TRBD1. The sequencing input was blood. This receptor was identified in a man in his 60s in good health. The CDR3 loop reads CSASSGGTGNEQFF. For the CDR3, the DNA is TGCAGTGCTTCCTCAGGGGGCACGGGCAATGAGCAGTTCTTC.